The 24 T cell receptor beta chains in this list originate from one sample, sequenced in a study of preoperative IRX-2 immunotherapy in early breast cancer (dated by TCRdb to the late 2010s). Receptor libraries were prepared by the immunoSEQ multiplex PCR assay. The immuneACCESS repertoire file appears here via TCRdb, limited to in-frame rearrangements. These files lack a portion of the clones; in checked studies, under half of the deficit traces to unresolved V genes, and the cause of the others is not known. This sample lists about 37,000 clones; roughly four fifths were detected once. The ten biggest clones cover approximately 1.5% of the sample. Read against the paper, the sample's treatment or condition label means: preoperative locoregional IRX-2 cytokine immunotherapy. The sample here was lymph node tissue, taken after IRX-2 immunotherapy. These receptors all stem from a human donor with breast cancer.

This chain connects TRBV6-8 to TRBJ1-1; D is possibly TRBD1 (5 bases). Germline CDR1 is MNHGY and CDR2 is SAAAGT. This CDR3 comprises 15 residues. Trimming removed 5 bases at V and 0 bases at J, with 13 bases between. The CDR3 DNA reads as TGTGCCAGCAGTAAATATGGGGGTATGAACACTGAAGCTTTCTTT. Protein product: CASSKYGGMNTEAFF.

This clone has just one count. CDR3 loop: CASSPGTASGANVLTF. The CDR3 DNA reads as TGTGCCAGCAGTCCCGGGACGGCCTCTGGGGCCAACGTCCTGACTTTC. The chain uses TRBV28 and TRBJ2-6; D might be TRBD1 or TRBD2, each matching 5 bases. The CDR3 spans 16 residues. The V gene's germline CDR1 is MDHEN and CDR2 SYDVKM. The ends were cut back, 5 bases at V and 0 bases at J, with 11 bases in the middle.

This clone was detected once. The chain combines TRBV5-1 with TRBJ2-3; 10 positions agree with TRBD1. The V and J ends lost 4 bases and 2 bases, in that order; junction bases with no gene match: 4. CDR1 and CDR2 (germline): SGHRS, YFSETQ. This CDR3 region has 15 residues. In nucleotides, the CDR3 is TGCGCCAGCAGCCCGACAGGGGGCAACACAGATACGCAGTATTTT. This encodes CASSPTGGNTDTQYF.

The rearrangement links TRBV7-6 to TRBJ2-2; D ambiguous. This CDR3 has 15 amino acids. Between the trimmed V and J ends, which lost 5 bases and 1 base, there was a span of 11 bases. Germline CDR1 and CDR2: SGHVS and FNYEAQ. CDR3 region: CASSPLNKNTGELFF. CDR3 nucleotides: TGTGCCAGCAGCCCCCTCAACAAGAACACCGGGGAGCTGTTTTTT.

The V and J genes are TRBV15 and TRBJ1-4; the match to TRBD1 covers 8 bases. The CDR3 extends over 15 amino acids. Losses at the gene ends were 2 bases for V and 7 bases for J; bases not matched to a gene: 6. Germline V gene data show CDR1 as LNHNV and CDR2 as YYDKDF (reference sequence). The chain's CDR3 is CATSRQQGEVEKLFF. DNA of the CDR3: TGTGCCACCAGCAGACAACAGGGGGAGGTTGAAAAACTGTTTTTT.

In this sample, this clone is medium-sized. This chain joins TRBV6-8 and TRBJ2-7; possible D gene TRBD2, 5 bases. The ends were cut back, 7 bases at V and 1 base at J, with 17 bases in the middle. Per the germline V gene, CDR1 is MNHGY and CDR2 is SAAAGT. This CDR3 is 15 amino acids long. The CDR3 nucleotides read TGTGCCAGCACCAAGGGCCTAACGGGATCCTACGAGCAGTACTTC. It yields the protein CASTKGLTGSYEQYF.

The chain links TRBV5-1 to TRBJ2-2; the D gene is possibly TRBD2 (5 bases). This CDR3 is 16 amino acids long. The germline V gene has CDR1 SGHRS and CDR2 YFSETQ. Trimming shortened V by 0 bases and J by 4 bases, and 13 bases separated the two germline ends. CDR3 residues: CASSLAKGAITGELFF. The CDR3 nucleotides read TGCGCCAGCAGCTTGGCCAAGGGAGCGATCACCGGGGAGCTGTTTTTT. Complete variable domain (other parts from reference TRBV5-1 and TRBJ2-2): KAGVTQTPRYLIKTRGQQVTLSCSPISGHRSVSWYQQTPGQGLQFLFEYFSETQRNKGNFPGRFSGRQFSNSRSEMNVSTLELGDSALYLCASSLAKGAITGELFFGEGSRLTVL.

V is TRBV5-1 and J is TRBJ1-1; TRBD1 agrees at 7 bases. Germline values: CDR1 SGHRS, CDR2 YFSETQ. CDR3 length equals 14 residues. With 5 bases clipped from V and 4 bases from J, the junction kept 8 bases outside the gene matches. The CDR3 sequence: CASSFDRAGTEAFF. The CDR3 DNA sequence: TGCGCCAGCAGTTTTGACAGGGCGGGCACTGAAGCTTTCTTT.

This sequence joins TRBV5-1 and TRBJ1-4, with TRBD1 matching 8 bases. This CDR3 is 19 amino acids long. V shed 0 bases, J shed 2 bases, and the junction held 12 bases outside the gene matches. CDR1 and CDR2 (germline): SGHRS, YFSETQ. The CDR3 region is CASSLVQGAGSPTNEKLFF. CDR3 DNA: TGCGCCAGCAGCTTGGTCCAGGGGGCAGGGTCACCTACTAATGAAAAACTGTTTTTT.

CDR3 protein: CASSISPRGIDGYTF. Here the CDR3 DNA reads TGTGCCAGTAGTATATCCCCCAGGGGTATCGATGGCTACACCTTC. The rearrangement joins TRBV19 to TRBJ1-2; TRBD1 might be the D (6 bases). This CDR3 is built from 15 residues. The germline V gene encodes CDR1 LNHDA and CDR2 SQIVND (reference sequence). The germline V and J ends were trimmed by 2 bases and 6 bases, with 16 bases remaining between them. Together with reference TRBV19 and TRBJ1-2, the CDR3 gives the full variable domain: DGGITQSPKYLFRKEGQNVTLSCEQNLNHDAMYWYRQDPGQGLRLIYYSQIVNDFQKGDIAEGYSVSREKKESFPLTVTSAQKNPTAFYLCASSISPRGIDGYTFGSGTRLTVV.

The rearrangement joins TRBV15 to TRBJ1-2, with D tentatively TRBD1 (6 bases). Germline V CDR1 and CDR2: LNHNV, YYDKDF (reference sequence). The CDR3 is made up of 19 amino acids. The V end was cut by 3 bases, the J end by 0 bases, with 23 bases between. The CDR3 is CATSSPLGTPESSNYGYTF. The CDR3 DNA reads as TGTGCCACCAGCAGCCCCCTAGGGACACCTGAGAGCTCTAACTATGGCTACACCTTC. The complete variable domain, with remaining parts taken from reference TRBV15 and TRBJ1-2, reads DAMVIQNPRYQVTQFGKPVTLSCSQTLNHNVMYWYQQKSSQAPKLLFHYYDKDFNNEADTPDNFQSRRPNTSFCFLDIRSPGLGDTAMYLCATSSPLGTPESSNYGYTFGSGTRLTVV.

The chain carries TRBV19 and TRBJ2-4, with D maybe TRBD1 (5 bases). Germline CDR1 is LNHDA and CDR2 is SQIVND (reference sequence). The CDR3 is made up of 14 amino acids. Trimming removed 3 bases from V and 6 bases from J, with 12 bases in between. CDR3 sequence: CASSIQRQLNIQYF. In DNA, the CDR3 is TGTGCCAGTAGTATCCAACGACAGTTAAACATTCAGTACTTC.

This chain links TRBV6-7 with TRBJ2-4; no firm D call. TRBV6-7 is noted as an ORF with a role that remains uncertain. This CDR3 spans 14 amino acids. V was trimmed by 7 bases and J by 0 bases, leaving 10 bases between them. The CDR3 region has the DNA TGTGCCAGCAAACAGACATTAGCCAAAAACATTCAGTACTTC. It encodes CASKQTLAKNIQYF.

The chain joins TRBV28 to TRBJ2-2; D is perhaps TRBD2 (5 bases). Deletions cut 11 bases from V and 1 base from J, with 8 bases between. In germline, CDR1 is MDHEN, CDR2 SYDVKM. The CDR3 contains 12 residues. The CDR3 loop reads CAAGMNTGELFF. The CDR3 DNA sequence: TGTGCCGCGGGTATGAACACCGGGGAGCTGTTTTTT.

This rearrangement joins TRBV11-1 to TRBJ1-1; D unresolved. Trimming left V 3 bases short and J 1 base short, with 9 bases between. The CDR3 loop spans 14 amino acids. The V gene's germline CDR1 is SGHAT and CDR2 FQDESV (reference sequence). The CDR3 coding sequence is TGTGCCAGCAGCTTGGCCGAGGCGAACACTGAAGCTTTCTTT. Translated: CASSLAEANTEAFF.

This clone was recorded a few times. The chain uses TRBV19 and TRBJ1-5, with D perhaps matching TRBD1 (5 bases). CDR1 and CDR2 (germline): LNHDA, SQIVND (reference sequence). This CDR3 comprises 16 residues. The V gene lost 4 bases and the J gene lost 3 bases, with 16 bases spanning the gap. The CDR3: CASSTIAGTSNQPQHF. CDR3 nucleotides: TGTGCCAGTAGTACAATAGCCGGGACTTCCAATCAGCCCCAGCATTTT.

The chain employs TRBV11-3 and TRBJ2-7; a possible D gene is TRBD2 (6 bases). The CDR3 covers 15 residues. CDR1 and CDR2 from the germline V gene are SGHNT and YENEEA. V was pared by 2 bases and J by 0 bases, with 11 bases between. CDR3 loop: CASSLSAGSSYEQYF. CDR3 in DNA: TGTGCCAGCAGCTTAAGCGCGGGAAGCTCCTACGAGCAGTACTTC.

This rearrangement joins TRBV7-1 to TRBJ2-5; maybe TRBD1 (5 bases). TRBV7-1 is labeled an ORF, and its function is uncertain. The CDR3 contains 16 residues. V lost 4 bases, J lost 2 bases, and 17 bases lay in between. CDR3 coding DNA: TGTGCCAGCAGCTTGTTTCTGCTGACAGCACAAGAGACCCAGTACTTC. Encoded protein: CASSLFLLTAQETQYF.

The CDR3 loop is CASSLGTGNNQPQHF. Here the CDR3 DNA reads TGTGCCAGCAGCCTGGGGACAGGGAACAATCAGCCCCAGCATTTT. The chain couples TRBV7-1 to TRBJ1-5, with 9 bases fitting TRBD1. TRBV7-1 is an ORF; its function is uncertain. With V trimmed by 5 bases and J by 3 bases, 5 bases remained unmatched. CDR3 length: 15 amino acids.

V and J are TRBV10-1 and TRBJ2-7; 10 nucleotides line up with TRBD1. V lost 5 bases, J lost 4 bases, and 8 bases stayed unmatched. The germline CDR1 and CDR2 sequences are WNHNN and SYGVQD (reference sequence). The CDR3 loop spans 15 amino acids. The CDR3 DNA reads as TGCGCCAGCAGTTCTACCGACAGGGGGCTTTACGAGCAGTACTTC. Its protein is CASSSTDRGLYEQYF.

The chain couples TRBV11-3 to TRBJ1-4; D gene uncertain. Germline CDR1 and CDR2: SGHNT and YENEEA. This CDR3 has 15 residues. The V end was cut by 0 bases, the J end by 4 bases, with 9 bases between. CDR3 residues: CASSLEAQINEKLFF. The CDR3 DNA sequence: TGTGCCAGCAGCTTAGAGGCTCAGATTAATGAAAAACTGTTTTTT.

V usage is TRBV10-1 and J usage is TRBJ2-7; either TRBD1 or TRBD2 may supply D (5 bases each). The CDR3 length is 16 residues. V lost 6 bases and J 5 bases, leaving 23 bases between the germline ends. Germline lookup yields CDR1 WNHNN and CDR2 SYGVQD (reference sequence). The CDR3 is CASRIHPGPLGHEQYF. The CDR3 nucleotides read TGCGCCAGCAGAATCCATCCGGGGCCATTGGGCCACGAGCAGTACTTC.

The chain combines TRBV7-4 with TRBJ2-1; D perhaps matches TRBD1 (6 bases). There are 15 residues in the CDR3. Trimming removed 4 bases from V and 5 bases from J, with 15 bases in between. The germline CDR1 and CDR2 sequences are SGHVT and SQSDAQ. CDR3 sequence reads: CASSSGQGLDNEQFF. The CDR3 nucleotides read TGTGCCAGCAGCTCGGGACAAGGCCTGGACAATGAGCAGTTCTTC.

The CDR3, as DNA: TGTGCCAGCAGCTTATCAGGACGGGATAATTCACCCCTCCACTTT. This codes for CASSLSGRDNSPLHF. The V and J genes are TRBV11-3 and TRBJ1-6, with D unresolved. V was clipped by 2 bases and J by 5 bases, with 10 bases between them. CDR3 length equals 15 residues. In germline, CDR1 is SGHNT, CDR2 YENEEA. The complete variable domain, with remaining parts taken from reference TRBV11-3 and TRBJ1-6, reads EAGVVQSPRYKIIEKKQPVAFWCNPISGHNTLYWYLQNLGQGPELLIRYENEEAVDDSQLPKDRFSAERLKGVDSTLKIQPAELGDSAVYLCASSLSGRDNSPLHFGNGTRLTVT.